This TCR beta chain stems from a study of Graves' ophthalmopathy and Graves' hyperthyroidism. This CDR3 has 18 amino acids. V lost 2 bases and J lost 1; bases outside the gene matches: 11. Looked up from germline, CDR1 is MNHEY and CDR2 is SVGEGT. RNA transcripts yielded amplified TCR beta CDR3 regions. Second-round multiplex PCR followed a first-round RT-PCR using HTBI primers. TCRdb fed the multiplex PCR reads into MiXCR, producing one record per CDR3 protein. The sample gives 500,000 to 700,000 distinct CDR3 sequences, around a fifth of which show up once; roughly 7.4% is in the top ten. Points from the study as a whole: The majority of expanded thyroid clonotypes above 0.001 frequency also occurred in blood.

This clonotype was seen many times. Its antigen is currently unknown. This chain uses TRBV6-2 or TRBV6-3 with TRBJ1-1; 9 bases are a match to TRBD1. Sequencing was done on a sample of peripheral blood. The TCR sequence derives from a woman younger than 35 with stable Graves' hyperthyroidism. Some clones in this sample may be carry-over from other donors' samples. CDR3 sequence reads: CASSYLGTGLRGNTEAFF. The DNA for the CDR3 is TGTGCCAGCAGTTACCTCGGGACAGGGTTGCGGGGGAACACTGAAGCTTTCTTT.